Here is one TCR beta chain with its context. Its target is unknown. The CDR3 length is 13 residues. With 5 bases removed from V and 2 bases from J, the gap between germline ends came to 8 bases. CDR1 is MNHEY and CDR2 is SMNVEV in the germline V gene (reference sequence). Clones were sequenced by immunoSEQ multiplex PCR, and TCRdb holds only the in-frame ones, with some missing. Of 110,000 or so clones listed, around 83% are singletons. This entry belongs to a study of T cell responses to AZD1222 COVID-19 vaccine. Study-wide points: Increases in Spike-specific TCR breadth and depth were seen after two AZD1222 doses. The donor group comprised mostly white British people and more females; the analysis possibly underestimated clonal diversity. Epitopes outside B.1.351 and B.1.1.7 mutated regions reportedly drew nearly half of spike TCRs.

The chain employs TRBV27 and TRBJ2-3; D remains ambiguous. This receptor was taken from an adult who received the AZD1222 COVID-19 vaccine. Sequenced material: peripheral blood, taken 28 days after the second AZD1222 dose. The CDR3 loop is CASSHGDTDTQYF. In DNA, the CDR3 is TGTGCCAGCAGTCACGGAGACACAGATACGCAGTATTTT.